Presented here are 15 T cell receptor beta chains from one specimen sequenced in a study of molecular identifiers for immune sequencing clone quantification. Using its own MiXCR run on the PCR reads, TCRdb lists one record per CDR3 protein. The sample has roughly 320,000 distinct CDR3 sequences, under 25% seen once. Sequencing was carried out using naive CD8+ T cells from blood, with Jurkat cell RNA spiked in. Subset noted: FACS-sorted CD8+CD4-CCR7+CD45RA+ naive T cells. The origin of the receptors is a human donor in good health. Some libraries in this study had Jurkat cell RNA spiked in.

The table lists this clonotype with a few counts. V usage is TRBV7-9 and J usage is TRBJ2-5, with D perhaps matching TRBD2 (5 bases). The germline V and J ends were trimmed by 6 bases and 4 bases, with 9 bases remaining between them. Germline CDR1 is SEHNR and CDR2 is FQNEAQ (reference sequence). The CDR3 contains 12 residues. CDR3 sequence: CASRDLTETQYF. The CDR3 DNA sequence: TGTGCCAGCAGGGACTTGACAGAGACCCAGTACTTC.

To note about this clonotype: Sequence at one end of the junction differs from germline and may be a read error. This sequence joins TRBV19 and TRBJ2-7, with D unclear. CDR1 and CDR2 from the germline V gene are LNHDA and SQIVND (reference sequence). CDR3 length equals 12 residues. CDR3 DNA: TGTGCCGGTAGCCCATCGTTGGGGGAGCAGTACTTC. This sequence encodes CAGSPSLGEQYF.

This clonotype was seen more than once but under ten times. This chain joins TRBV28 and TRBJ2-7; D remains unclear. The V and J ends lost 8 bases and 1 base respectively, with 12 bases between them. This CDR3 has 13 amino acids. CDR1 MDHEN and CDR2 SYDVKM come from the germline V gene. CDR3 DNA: TGTGCCAGCCAAAGTAGGCAGTCCTACGAGCAGTACTTC. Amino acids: CASQSRQSYEQYF. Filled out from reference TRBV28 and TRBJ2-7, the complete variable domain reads DVKVTQSSRYLVKRTGEKVFLECVQDMDHENMFWYRQDPGLGLRLIYFSYDVKMKEKGDIPEGYSVSREKKERFSLILESASTNQTSMYLCASQSRQSYEQYFGPGTRLTVT.

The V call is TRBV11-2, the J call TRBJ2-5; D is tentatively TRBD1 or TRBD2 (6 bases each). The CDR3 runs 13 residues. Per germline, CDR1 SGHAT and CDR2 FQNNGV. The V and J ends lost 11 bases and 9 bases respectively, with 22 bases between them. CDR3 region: CARPIPGAAPQYF. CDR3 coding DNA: TGTGCCCGCCCCATCCCGGGGGCAGCGCCCCAGTACTTC.

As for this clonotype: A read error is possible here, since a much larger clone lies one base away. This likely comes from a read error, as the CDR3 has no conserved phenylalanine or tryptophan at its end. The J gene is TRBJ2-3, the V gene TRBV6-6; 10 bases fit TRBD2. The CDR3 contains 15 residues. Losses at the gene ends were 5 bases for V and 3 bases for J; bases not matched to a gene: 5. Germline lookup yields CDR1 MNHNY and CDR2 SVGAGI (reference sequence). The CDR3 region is CASSKAGGLTDTQYL. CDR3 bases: TGTGCCAGCAGTAAAGCGGGGGGGCTGACAGATACGCAGTATCTT.

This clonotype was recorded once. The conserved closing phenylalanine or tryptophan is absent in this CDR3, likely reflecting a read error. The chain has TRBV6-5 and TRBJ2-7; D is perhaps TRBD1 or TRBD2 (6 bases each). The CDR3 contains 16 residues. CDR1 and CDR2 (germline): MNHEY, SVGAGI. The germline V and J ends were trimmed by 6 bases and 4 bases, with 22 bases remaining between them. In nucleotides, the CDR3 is TGTGCCAGCAGCGAAGAGCCGGGGGCAGGGGAGTACGAGCAGTACTCC. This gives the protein CASSEEPGAGEYEQYS.

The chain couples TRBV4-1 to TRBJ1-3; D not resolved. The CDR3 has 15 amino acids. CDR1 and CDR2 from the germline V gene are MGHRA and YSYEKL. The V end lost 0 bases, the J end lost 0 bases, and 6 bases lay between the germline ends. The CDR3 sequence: CASSQESFSGNTIYF. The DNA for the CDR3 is TGCGCCAGCAGCCAAGAGAGCTTCTCTGGAAACACCATATATTTT.

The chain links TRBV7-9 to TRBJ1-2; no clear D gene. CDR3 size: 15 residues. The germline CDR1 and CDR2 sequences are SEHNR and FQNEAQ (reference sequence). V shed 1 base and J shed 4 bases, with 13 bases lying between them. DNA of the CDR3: TGTGCCAGCAGCTTAGGGACCGAAGCCACCTATGGCTACACCTTC. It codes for CASSLGTEATYGYTF.

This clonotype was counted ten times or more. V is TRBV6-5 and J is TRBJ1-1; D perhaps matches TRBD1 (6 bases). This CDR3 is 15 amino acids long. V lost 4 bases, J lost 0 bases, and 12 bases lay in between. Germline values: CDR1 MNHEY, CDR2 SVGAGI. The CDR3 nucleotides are TGTGCCAGCAGTTTATACAGGGTCATGAACACTGAAGCTTTCTTT. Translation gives CASSLYRVMNTEAFF.

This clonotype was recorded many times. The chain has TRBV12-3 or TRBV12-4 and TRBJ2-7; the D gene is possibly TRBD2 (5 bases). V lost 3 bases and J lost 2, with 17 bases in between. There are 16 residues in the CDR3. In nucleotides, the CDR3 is TGTGCCAGCAGTTTCTGGCCCGGAGGCACCCCCTACGAGCAGTACTTC. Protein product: CASSFWPGGTPYEQYF.

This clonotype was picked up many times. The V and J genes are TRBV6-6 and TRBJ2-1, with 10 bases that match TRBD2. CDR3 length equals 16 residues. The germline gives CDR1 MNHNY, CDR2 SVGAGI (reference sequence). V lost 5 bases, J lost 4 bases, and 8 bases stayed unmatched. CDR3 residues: CASSASTSGPYNEQFF. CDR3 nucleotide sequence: TGTGCCAGCAGTGCTTCGACTAGCGGGCCTTACAATGAGCAGTTCTTC.

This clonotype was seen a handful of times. CDR3 protein: CASSLYTNAGELFF. CDR3 in DNA: TGTGCCAGCTCACTCTACACTAACGCCGGGGAGCTGTTTTTT. The rearrangement uses TRBV18 and TRBJ2-2; D unclear. The germline V gene encodes CDR1 KGHSH and CDR2 LQKENI. The CDR3 covers 14 residues. Trimming cost V 4 bases and J 6 bases, with 12 bases left between them.

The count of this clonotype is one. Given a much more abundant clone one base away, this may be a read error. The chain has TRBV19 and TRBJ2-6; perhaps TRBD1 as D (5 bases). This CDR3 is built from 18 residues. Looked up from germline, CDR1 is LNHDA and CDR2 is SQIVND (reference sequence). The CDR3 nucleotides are TGTGCCAGTAGTATCGGTATGGGTTGGCCTTCTGGGGCCAGCGTCCTGACTTTC. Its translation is CASSIGMGWPSGASVLTF.

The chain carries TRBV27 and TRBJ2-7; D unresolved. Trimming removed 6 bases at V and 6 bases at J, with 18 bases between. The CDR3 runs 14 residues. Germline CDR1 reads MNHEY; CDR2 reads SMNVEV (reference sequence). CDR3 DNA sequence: TGTGCCAGCAGGAGCTTCTCAGCCGTGGTCGAGCAGTACTTC. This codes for CASRSFSAVVEQYF.

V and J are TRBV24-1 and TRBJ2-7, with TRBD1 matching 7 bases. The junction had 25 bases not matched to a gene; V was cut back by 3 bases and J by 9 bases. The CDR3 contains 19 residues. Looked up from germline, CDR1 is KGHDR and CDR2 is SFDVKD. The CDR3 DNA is TGTGCCACCAGTGATAGGGACAGACAAGTGTGGCGATATTTACGAGGGCAGTACTTC. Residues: CATSDRDRQVWRYLRGQYF.